The clone carrying this T cell receptor (beta chain) came up a few times. As yet, its antigen is unknown. V lost 0 bases to trimming and J lost 2 bases, with 13 bases between them. Germline lookup yields CDR1 GTSNPN and CDR2 SVGIG (reference sequence). This CDR3 has 15 residues. The data derive from a study of naive and memory T cell subsets. Study results and caveats: Clonotypes here are unpaired alpha or beta chain sequences. Especially in CD8 cells, naive repertoires contained a few larger clonotypes, possibly CD45RA-re-expressing memory cells.

Four subsets defined by CD45RA and CD27 were sorted after CD3, CD4, CD8 and live/dead staining. Two oligonucleotides, mixed equimolar, formed the beta constant-region primer covering TRBC1 and TRBC2. Nested alpha and beta constant-region primers with the SP2 primer drove four PCR rounds on ligated cDNA. An oligonucleotide with the SP2 primer and a 12-nucleotide UMI was ligated to the cDNA 3' end. TCRdb processed the UMI-ligation and nested PCR reads anew with MiXCR; each CDR3 protein has one entry. The sample has 140,000 to 150,000 distinct CDR3 sequences; 22% are singletons. The clonotype comes from a human donor in good health. Sequenced material: naive CD4+ T cells from blood. This sequence joins TRBV30 and TRBJ1-2; perhaps TRBD1 as D (5 bases). As DNA, the CDR3 is TGTGCCTGGAGTGTGGCCTGGGGGAACAACTATGGCTACACCTTC. Protein sequence: CAWSVAWGNNYGYTF.